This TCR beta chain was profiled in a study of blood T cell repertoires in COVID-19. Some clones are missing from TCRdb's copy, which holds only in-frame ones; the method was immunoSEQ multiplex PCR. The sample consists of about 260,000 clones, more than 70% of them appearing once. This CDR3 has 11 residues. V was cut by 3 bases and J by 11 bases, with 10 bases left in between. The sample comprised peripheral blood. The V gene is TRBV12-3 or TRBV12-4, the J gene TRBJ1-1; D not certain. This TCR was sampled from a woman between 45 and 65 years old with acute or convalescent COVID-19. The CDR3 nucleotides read TGTGCCAGCAGTTTTAACCGGCGGGCTTTCTTT. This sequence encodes CASSFNRRAFF.